This paragraph covers one T cell receptor beta chain sequence. Antigen unknown. PCR employed 60 Vbeta and 13 Jbeta primers. Data came from immunoSEQ multiplex PCR; TCRdb stores just in-frame clones and leaves some out. The data show more than 130,000 clones, with about 80% seen just once and roughly 4.2% held by the top ten. Looked up from germline, CDR1 is SNHLY and CDR2 is FYNNEI. Trimming shortened V by 7 bases and J by 4 bases, and 11 bases separated the two germline ends. The CDR3 runs 13 residues. The data derive from a study of cytomegalovirus exposure and HLA in healthy donors. About the study: HLA-typed donors contributed about 85 million unique TCRs, which were held in an early data release. Whole-study findings and limits: An Asian-associated ancestry cluster reportedly showed fewer N-insertions than the roughly 670-donor mean in a later analysis. A later look showed TCR association rates differing by HLA locus, highest for DRB1 and lowest for HLA-C.

The specimen was PBMCs. The sequence was collected from a middle-aged man in good health and CMV-seropositive. V usage is TRBV2 and J usage is TRBJ1-5; D possibly corresponds to TRBD1 (6 bases). The CDR3 DNA is TGTGCCAGCAACAGGGTAGGGAATCAGCCCCAGCATTTT. This gives the protein CASNRVGNQPQHF.